This T cell receptor (beta chain) was identified during a study of identical twins. The CDR3 consists of 15 residues. V shed 2 bases and J shed 7 bases, with 15 bases lying between them. Germline V gene sequence: CDR1 MNHEY, CDR2 SVGEGT. TCRdb fed the 5' RACE reads into MiXCR, producing one record per CDR3 protein. Seen here are hundreds of thousands of distinct CDR3 sequences, more than 6.5% observed once, and the top ten hold approximately 2%. This sample also belongs to another study, concerning yellow fever vaccine responses in identical twins.

Sequenced: memory (CD45RO+) T cells sorted from blood. The genes are TRBV6-2 or TRBV6-3 and TRBJ2-1, with D unresolved. The sequence came from a woman aged 18-30 years in good health. The CDR3 sequence: CASSYGTILKNEQFF. CDR3 nucleotides: TGTGCCAGCAGTTACGGCACTATCCTTAAGAATGAGCAGTTCTTC.